These T cell receptor beta chains were read from a single sample in a study of PD-1 blockade in classical Hodgkin lymphoma. Here immunoSEQ multiplex PCR was the method, and the copy in TCRdb shows in-frame clones only, minus some. The table has around 40,000 clones, around four fifths seen once. The input for sequencing was peripheral blood mononuclear cells (PBMCs), taken at baseline. The receptor source for this set is a human donor with classical Hodgkin lymphoma. Both conserved end residues are part of each CDR3. A D gene is named only where the DNA matches it firmly. A row's size may be missing; if present it is once, few, many or a size class.

J,V,D,size,CDR3,DNA
TRBJ1-1,TRBV7-2,NA,NA,CASSLWGAGTEAFF,TGTGCCAGCAGCTTATGGGGGGCAGGCACTGAAGCTTTCTTT
TRBJ1-2,TRBV5-1,NA,NA,CASSSGGEGRNYGYTF,TGCGCCAGCAGCTCTGGTGGGGAGGGAAGGAACTATGGCTACACCTTC
TRBJ2-5,TRBV5-3,NA,NA,CARSLNLQDRETQYF,TGTGCCAGAAGCTTGAATCTCCAGGACCGAGAGACCCAGTACTTC
TRBJ2-1,TRBV9,NA,NA,CASSVDYTSYNEQFF,TGTGCCAGCAGCGTAGACTATACCTCCTACAATGAGCAGTTCTTC
TRBJ1-2,TRBV11-2,NA,NA,CASSPPGAHYGYTF,TGTGCCAGCAGCCCCCCGGGGGCTCACTATGGCTACACCTTC
TRBJ2-3,TRBV7-8,TRBD2,NA,CASSFLPSGGADTQYF,TGTGCCAGCAGCTTCCTACCTAGCGGGGGGGCGGATACGCAGTATTTT
TRBJ1-1,TRBV19,TRBD1,NA,CATGTGVNTEAFF,TGTGCCACCGGGACAGGGGTTAACACTGAAGCTTTCTTT
TRBJ2-7,TRBV11-3,NA,NA,CASSPRGGGYEQYF,TGTGCCAGCAGCCCCCGCGGAGGGGGCTACGAGCAGTACTTC
TRBJ1-2,TRBV29-1,TRBD1,NA,CSVDSGQGLYGYTF,TGCAGCGTTGATTCGGGACAGGGGCTCTATGGCTACACCTTC
TRBJ1-1,TRBV5-5,TRBD1,NA,CASSRQGSTPNTEAFF,TGTGCCAGCAGTCGACAGGGGTCCACTCCGAACACTGAAGCTTTCTTT
TRBJ2-6,TRBV4-3,NA,many,CASSQDNDGSGANVLTF,TGCGCCAGCAGCCAAGATAACGACGGCTCTGGGGCCAACGTCCTGACTTTC
TRBJ1-2,TRBV7-9,TRBD1,NA,CASSTKEGADGYTF,TGTGCCAGCAGCACAAAGGAGGGGGCCGATGGCTACACCTTC
TRBJ2-7,TRBV5-1,NA,NA,CASSLQGRAGEQYF,TGCGCCAGCAGCCTGCAGGGGCGCGCTGGAGAGCAGTACTTC
TRBJ2-7,TRBV7-2,TRBD2,NA,CASSLAGGDTYEQYF,TGTGCCAGCAGCTTAGCCGGGGGGGACACCTACGAGCAGTACTTC
TRBJ2-7,TRBV12-5,NA,NA,CASGLVPASYEQYF,TGTGCTAGTGGTTTGGTACCGGCTTCCTACGAGCAGTACTTC
TRBJ1-6,TRBV7-2,NA,NA,CASSLGREGNSPLHF,TGTGCCAGCAGCTTAGGTCGGGAAGGCAATTCACCCCTCCACTTT
TRBJ2-2,TRBV6-4,NA,NA,CASSIDRNTGELFF,TGTGCCAGCAGCATCGACAGGAACACCGGGGAGCTGTTTTTT
TRBJ2-7,TRBV29-1,NA,NA,CSASDPPYEQYF,TGCAGCGCATCCGACCCTCCTTACGAGCAGTACTTC
TRBJ1-5,TRBV9,NA,NA,CASSVDPNQPQHF,TGTGCCAGCAGCGTAGACCCTAATCAGCCCCAGCATTTT
TRBJ1-2,TRBV13,TRBD1,NA,CASSLATGFSAGYTF,TGTGCCAGCAGCTTGGCGACAGGGTTCTCGGCTGGCTACACCTTC
TRBJ1-1,TRBV10-3,NA,few,CAISDDSGNTEAFF,TGTGCCATCAGTGACGACAGTGGAAACACTGAAGCTTTCTTT
TRBJ2-3,TRBV6-6,TRBD2,NA,CASSPSRLAGSDTQYF,TGTGCCAGCAGTCCCTCCCGACTAGCGGGATCCGATACGCAGTATTTT
TRBJ1-1,TRBV6-6,NA,NA,CASSTQQGLNTEAFF,TGTGCCAGCAGTACCCAACAGGGATTGAACACTGAAGCTTTCTTT
TRBJ1-2,TRBV5-4,TRBD1,NA,CASSGARQGNYGYTF,TGTGCCAGCAGCGGGGCCCGACAGGGGAACTATGGCTACACCTTC
TRBJ1-5,TRBV27,NA,NA,CASSSPANSNQPQHF,TGTGCCAGCAGTTCCCCGGCTAATAGCAATCAGCCCCAGCATTTT
TRBJ2-7,TRBV7-9,NA,NA,CASSQDYGPVYEQYF,TGCGCCAGCAGCCAAGATTACGGCCCCGTCTACGAGCAGTACTTC
TRBJ2-3,TRBV9,TRBD2,NA,CASSEGGRLITDTQYF,TGTGCCAGCAGCGAGGGAGGGCGGCTGATCACAGATACGCAGTATTTT
TRBJ1-1,TRBV7-3,NA,NA,CASSSTGRTEAFF,TGTGCCAGCAGTTCTACAGGGCGCACTGAAGCTTTCTTT
TRBJ2-7,TRBV7-9,NA,once,CASSFDSRRQYF,TGTGCCAGCAGCTTTGACAGCCGTAGGCAGTACTTC
TRBJ2-7,TRBV7-2,TRBD2,NA,CASSRPMGLAGASSYEQYF,TGTGCCAGCAGCCGCCCGATGGGACTAGCGGGGGCCAGCTCCTACGAGCAGTACTTC
TRBJ2-7,TRBV13,NA,few,CASSSRTEEQYF,TGTGCCAGCAGCTCGAGGACGGAGGAGCAGTACTTC
TRBJ1-2,TRBV19,TRBD1,once,CASSIDPTGGWGYTF,TGTGCCAGTAGTATAGATCCGACAGGGGGCTGGGGCTACACCTTC
TRBJ2-7,TRBV5-6,TRBD1,few,CASSLGGQGYYEQYF,TGTGCCAGCAGCTTGGGTGGACAGGGCTACTACGAGCAGTACTTC
TRBJ1-2,TRBV2,NA,NA,CASSTGYDVYGYTF,TGTGCCAGCAGTACGGGGTACGATGTCTATGGCTACACCTTC
TRBJ1-6,TRBV27,TRBD1,NA,CASQTGTNSPLHF,TGTGCCAGCCAGACAGGGACAAATTCACCCCTCCACTTT
TRBJ2-3,TRBV12-5,TRBD1,once,CASGRQGIEDTQYF,TGTGCTAGTGGCAGACAGGGGATCGAGGATACGCAGTATTTT
TRBJ1-4,TRBV7-8,NA,NA,CASSLASGGINEKLFF,TGTGCCAGCAGCTTAGCTAGTGGGGGGATTAATGAAAAACTGTTTTTT
TRBJ1-1,TRBV6-1,NA,NA,CASRFTGMGEAFF,TGTGCCAGCAGATTCACAGGGATGGGTGAAGCTTTCTTT
TRBJ2-2,TRBV11-2,NA,NA,CASSPALRGELFF,TGTGCCAGCAGCCCCGCCTTGAGAGGGGAGCTGTTTTTT
TRBJ1-1,TRBV13,NA,once,CASSLTDWTVRTEAFF,TGTGCCAGCAGCTTAACCGATTGGACAGTCCGGACTGAAGCTTTCTTT
TRBJ1-4,TRBV11-3,NA,once,CASKAPFVEKLFF,TGTGCCAGCAAGGCCCCATTTGTTGAAAAACTGTTTTTT
TRBJ1-4,TRBV25-1,NA,NA,CASSEPGTPLKLFF,TGTGCCAGCAGTGAACCCGGGACTCCTCTCAAACTGTTTTTT
TRBJ1-5,TRBV19,TRBD1,NA,CASSVHRDSGNQPQHF,TGTGCCAGTAGTGTGCACCGGGACAGTGGCAATCAGCCCCAGCATTTT
TRBJ2-3,TRBV4-3,NA,NA,CASSQGGWNHPPDTQYF,TGCGCCAGCAGCCAAGGCGGGTGGAATCATCCTCCAGATACGCAGTATTTT
TRBJ1-2,TRBV19,TRBD1,few,CASSRLGTALLNYGYTF,TGTGCCAGTAGTAGACTCGGGACAGCGCTTCTTAACTATGGCTACACCTTC
TRBJ2-1,TRBV27,TRBD2,once,CASSPGLANNNEQFF,TGTGCCAGCAGTCCGGGACTAGCGAATAACAATGAGCAGTTCTTC
TRBJ1-6,TRBV5-8,TRBD1,NA,CASSLSQGEISSPLHF,TGTGCCAGCAGCTTGTCGCAGGGGGAGATTAGTTCACCCCTCCACTTT
TRBJ2-2,TRBV10-3,TRBD1,NA,CAISAEGASGTGELFF,TGTGCCATCAGCGCAGAGGGGGCGAGTGGAACCGGGGAGCTGTTTTTT
TRBJ1-4,TRBV9,TRBD1,NA,CASSQWGTGEKLFF,TGTGCCAGCAGCCAATGGGGGACAGGGGAGAAACTGTTTTTT
TRBJ2-5,TRBV11-2,TRBD1,NA,CASSLGAATGAETQYF,TGTGCCAGCAGCTTAGGCGCCGCGACAGGGGCAGAGACCCAGTACTTC
TRBJ2-7,TRBV11-2,NA,NA,CASKEWGVQYF,TGTGCCAGCAAGGAGTGGGGAGTGCAGTACTTC
TRBJ2-2,TRBV14,TRBD1,once,CASSQDTGAYTGELFF,TGTGCCAGCAGCCAAGATACAGGGGCCTACACCGGGGAGCTGTTTTTT
TRBJ2-5,TRBV5-6,NA,NA,CASSLDWETQYF,TGTGCCAGCAGCTTGGACTGGGAGACCCAGTACTTC
TRBJ1-1,TRBV5-4,TRBD1,NA,CASSSTGVMNTEAFF,TGTGCCAGCAGCTCAACAGGGGTAATGAACACTGAAGCTTTCTTT
TRBJ1-4,TRBV7-2,NA,NA,CASSPSGEKLFF,TGTGCCAGCAGTCCGTCGGGAGAAAAACTGTTTTTT